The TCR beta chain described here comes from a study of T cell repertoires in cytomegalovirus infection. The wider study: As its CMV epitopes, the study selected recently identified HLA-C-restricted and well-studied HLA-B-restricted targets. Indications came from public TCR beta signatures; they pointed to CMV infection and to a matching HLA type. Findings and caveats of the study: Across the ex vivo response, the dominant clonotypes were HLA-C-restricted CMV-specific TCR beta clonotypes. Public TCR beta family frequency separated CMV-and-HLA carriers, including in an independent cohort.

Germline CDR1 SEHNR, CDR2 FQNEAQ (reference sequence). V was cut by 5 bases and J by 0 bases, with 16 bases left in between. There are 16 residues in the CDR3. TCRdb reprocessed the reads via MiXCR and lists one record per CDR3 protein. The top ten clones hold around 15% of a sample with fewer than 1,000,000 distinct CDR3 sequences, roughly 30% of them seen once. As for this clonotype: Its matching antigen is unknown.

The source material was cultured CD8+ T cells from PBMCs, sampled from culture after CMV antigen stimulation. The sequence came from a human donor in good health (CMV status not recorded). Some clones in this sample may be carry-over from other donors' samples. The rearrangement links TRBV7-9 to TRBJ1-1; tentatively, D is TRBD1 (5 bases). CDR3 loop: CASSPWRGGMNTEAFF. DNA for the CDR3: TGTGCCAGCAGCCCCTGGCGCGGGGGAATGAACACTGAAGCTTTCTTT.